The 24 T cell receptor beta chains given below trace back to one sample, sequenced in a study of tumor-infiltrating lymphocytes in primary liver carcinoma. The study co-extracted DNA and RNA from about 20-30 mg of unsorted bulk tissue. Priming with a constant-region primer yielded TCR beta cDNA from 400 to 550 ng total RNA. Slightly modified ARM-PCR with three nested multiplex PCR rounds yielded TCR beta libraries. The first two PCR rounds used TRBV1-TRBV30 primers with a Cbeta primer, around 10 cycles each. TCRdb re-called the multiplex PCR reads with MiXCR, one entry per CDR3 protein. This sample has approximately 88,000 distinct CDR3 sequences, with around 68% found just once. Material: tumor-adjacent normal liver tissue. These receptors originate from a man in his forties with primary liver carcinoma and hepatitis B virus infection.

A remark on this clonotype: It may be a read error: a sequence one base away is much more abundant. V is TRBV12-3 or TRBV12-4 and J is TRBJ1-1; the D is unclear. Trimming cost V 3 bases and J 4 bases, with 9 bases left between them. The CDR3 loop spans 13 amino acids. The CDR3 spells CASSFEQTTEAFF. Here the CDR3 DNA reads TGTGCCAGCAGTTTTGAGCAAACCACTGAAGCTTTCTTT.

In its sample, this clonotype was seen a few times. A much more abundant neighbour one base away suggests this may be a read error. The CDR3 end shows no conserved phenylalanine or tryptophan, and so a read error is likely. The V call is TRBV5-1, the J call TRBJ1-1, with D tentatively TRBD1 (5 bases). Deletions cut 0 bases from V and 5 bases from J, with 14 bases between. CDR3 length equals 15 residues. CDR1 SGHRS and CDR2 YFSETQ come from the germline V gene. CDR3 in DNA: TGCGCCAGCAGCTTGGGAGGGGCAGGCGAGACTGAAGCTTTCCTT. Amino acid sequence: CASSLGGAGETEAFL.

This clonotype appeared many times. This chain uses TRBV6-6 with TRBJ2-3, with unresolved D. The CDR3 runs to 14 residues. Trimming left V 8 bases short and J 6 bases short, with 18 bases between. The V gene's germline CDR1 is MNHNY and CDR2 SVGAGI (reference sequence). CDR3 amino acids: CASGLGVYADTQYF. In DNA form, the CDR3 reads TGTGCCAGCGGTTTAGGCGTTTATGCGGATACGCAGTATTTT.

Comment on this clonotype: A clone one base away is much larger, so this may be a read error. The chain combines TRBV5-6 with TRBJ2-4; D ambiguous. This CDR3 contains 13 residues. Germline V gene lookup returns CDR1 SGHDT and CDR2 YYEEEE. The CDR3 nucleotides read TGTGCCGGCAGCTTGGATCGGGTTGGCATTCAGTACTTC. This encodes CAGSLDRVGIQYF.

The chain joins TRBV19 to TRBJ1-1; TRBD1 matches 9 bases. Trimming cost V 11 bases and J 2 bases; bases outside gene matches: 6. The CDR3 runs 13 residues. The germline gives CDR1 LNHDA, CDR2 SQIVND (reference sequence). CDR3 protein: CAGRDRANTEAFF. In DNA form, the CDR3 reads TGTGCCGGCCGGGACAGGGCCAACACTGAAGCTTTCTTT.

Note on this clonotype: As the CDR3 is not closed by the conserved phenylalanine or tryptophan, this likely results from a read error. The gene calls are TRBV7-8 and TRBJ2-1, with D maybe TRBD2 (5 bases). This CDR3 has 15 residues. Germline loops: CDR1 SGHVS, CDR2 FQNEAQ. DNA for the CDR3: TGTGTCAGCAGACCGGCAAGCGGTCCCTACAATGAGCAGTTCTCC. Translation gives CVSRPASGPYNEQFS.

Comments on this clonotype: This may arise from a read error, as a much more abundant clone is one base away. The rearrangement joins TRBV5-6 to TRBJ1-1, with no clear D. The V end lost 9 bases, the J end lost 5 bases, and 14 bases lay between the germline ends. CDR3 size: 12 residues. The germline V gene has CDR1 SGHDT and CDR2 YYEEEE. The DNA for the CDR3 is TGTGCCATCGGATCGGGGTTGACTGAAGCTTTCTTT. Protein sequence: CAIGSGLTEAFF.

This clonotype was seen repeatedly, ten times or more. The chain is built from TRBV29-1 and TRBJ2-3; D tentatively reads TRBD1 or TRBD2 (5 bases each). V lost 1 base, J lost 1 base, and 12 bases lay in between. This CDR3 spans 15 amino acids. From germline, CDR1 is SQVTM and CDR2 ANQGSEA. The CDR3 is CSVEVWQGGTDTQYF. DNA for the CDR3: TGCAGCGTTGAAGTATGGCAGGGAGGCACAGATACGCAGTATTTT.

The chain is built from TRBV2 and TRBJ2-7; the D call may be TRBD1 or TRBD2 (5 bases each). The V end was cut by 4 bases, the J end by 1 base, with 14 bases between. CDR1 is SNHLY, CDR2 FYNNEI, per germline. The CDR3 is 15 residues long. As DNA, the CDR3 is TGTGCCAGCAGTGGGGCCGGGACCGCATCCTACGAGCAGTACTTC. Protein product: CASSGAGTASYEQYF.

This clonotype was detected only once. This is likely a read error, given that the CDR3 carries no conserved phenylalanine or tryptophan at its end. The DNA is left out, because the CDR3 cannot be placed on it with certainty; the CDR3 is given as TCRdb lists it. J is TRBJ2-1 and V is TRBV11-2; TRBD1 is taken as the D call from the table, unchecked against the DNA. Counting both end residues, the CDR3 totals 13 amino acids. Germline values: CDR1 SGHAT, CDR2 FQNNGV. CDR3 protein: CASSAERGNEKFL.

The chain recombines TRBV7-2 with TRBJ2-2; a possible D gene is TRBD2 (6 bases). CDR3 length equals 15 residues. In germline, CDR1 is SGHTA, CDR2 FQGNSA. V was cut by 4 bases and J by 2 bases, with 11 bases left in between. CDR3 coding DNA: TGTGCCAGCAGCTGGGTGGGGGGAAACACCGGGGAGCTGTTTTTT. It codes for CASSWVGGNTGELFF.

Concerning this clonotype: The conserved final phenylalanine or tryptophan is absent from the CDR3, which likely points to a read error. The chain combines TRBV4-1 with TRBJ2-3; D uncertain. The V gene lost 0 bases and the J gene lost 2 bases, with 6 bases spanning the gap. The CDR3 has 14 amino acids. Per germline, CDR1 MGHRA and CDR2 YSYEKL. CDR3 nucleotide sequence: TGCGCCAGCAGCCAAGATCAGACCACAGATACGCAGTATTCT. Translating gives CASSQDQTTDTQYS.

Turning to this clonotype: Mismatch with germline at one junction end may stem from a read error. This chain links TRBV10-2 with TRBJ2-1, with D maybe TRBD2 (6 bases). The CDR3 totals 14 residues. The germline CDR1 and CDR2 sequences are WSHSY and SAAADI. The CDR3 nucleotides read TGTTCCAGCAGCGGACTTGGGGGGAGGAATGAGCAGTTCTTC. Its protein product is CSSSGLGGRNEQFF.

V usage is TRBV7-9 and J usage is TRBJ2-4; D not resolved. Between the trimmed V and J ends, which lost 5 bases and 5 bases, there was a span of 4 bases. The CDR3 totals 11 residues. Germline V gene lookup returns CDR1 SEHNR and CDR2 FQNEAQ (reference sequence). The CDR3 sequence is CASSTENIQYF. As DNA, the CDR3 is TGTGCCAGCAGCACAGAAAACATTCAGTACTTC. Full variable domain (outside the CDR3, taken from reference TRBV7-9 and TRBJ2-4): DTGVSQNPRHKITKRGQNVTFRCDPISEHNRLYWYRQTLGQGPEFLTYFQNEAQLEKSRLLSDRFSAERPKGSFSTLEIQRTEQGDSAMYLCASSTENIQYFGAGTRLSVL.

As for this clonotype: The conserved final phenylalanine or tryptophan is absent from the CDR3, which likely points to a read error. The V gene is TRBV28, the J gene TRBJ2-7; D remains ambiguous. The CDR3 consists of 12 residues. Germline V gene sequence: CDR1 MDHEN, CDR2 SYDVKM. The CDR3 DNA is TGTGTCAGCAGCCTAATGTTCGGCGAGCAGTACTTA. Its protein is CVSSLMFGEQYL.

With respect to this clonotype: Because the CDR3 is missing its conserved closing phenylalanine or tryptophan, this is likely a read error. No DNA is shown, since the ends of the CDR3 on it are uncertain; the CDR3 is the one TCRdb lists. This chain connects TRBV29-1 to TRBJ1-2. Inclusive of both ends, the CDR3 amounts to 10 amino acids. Germline values: CDR1 SQVTM, CDR2 ANQGSEA. CDR3 sequence: CSVEGYGCTI.

A remark on this clonotype: Germline is not matched at one junction end, which may reflect a read error. V gene TRBV6-1 combines with J gene TRBJ2-2; possibly TRBD2 for D (5 bases). The germline V gene encodes CDR1 MNHNS and CDR2 SASEGT. This CDR3 has 13 residues. Here the CDR3 reads CTSSEVSAGEPFF. The CDR3 DNA follows: TGTACCAGCAGTGAAGTGTCAGCCGGGGAGCCGTTTTTT.

The V call is TRBV11-2, the J call TRBJ2-5; 8 positions match TRBD1. The CDR3 is 17 residues long. V lost 1 base, J lost 2 bases, and 9 bases stayed unmatched. Germline lookup yields CDR1 SGHAT and CDR2 FQNNGV. CDR3 in amino acids: CASSLGRTDRAQETQYF. CDR3 coding DNA: TGTGCCAGCAGCTTAGGTCGAACGGACAGGGCGCAAGAGACCCAGTACTTC.

About this clonotype itself: One end of the junction fails to match germline, which may point to a read error. The genes are TRBV29-1 and TRBJ1-2; D is perhaps TRBD1 (5 bases). From germline, CDR1 is SQVTM and CDR2 ANQGSEA. This CDR3 is built from 11 residues. CDR3 bases: TGCAGCACAGGCGTACAATATGACTACACCTTC. Its protein is CSTGVQYDYTF.

As regards this clonotype: Germline is not matched at one junction end, which may reflect a read error. The gene calls are TRBV11-2 and TRBJ2-5, with a weak D call TRBD2 (5 bases). Looked up from germline, CDR1 is SGHAT and CDR2 is FQNNGV. The CDR3 loop spans 16 amino acids. This CDR3 is CVSRFPDSAHQETQYF. CDR3 sequence (DNA): TGTGTCAGCAGATTCCCGGACTCAGCCCACCAAGAGACCCAGTACTTC.

Concerning this clonotype itself: This may come from a read error, since a much larger clone is one base off. The V gene is TRBV5-4, the J gene TRBJ2-3; TRBD2 aligns across 7 bases. The germline CDR1 and CDR2 sequences are SGHNT and YYREEE (reference sequence). The CDR3 has 16 amino acids. The CDR3, as DNA: TGTGTCAGCAGCACCCCGGGCGGGAGTGAGGTAGATACGCAGTATTTT. This encodes CVSSTPGGSEVDTQYF.

This clonotype was seen once. Mismatch with germline at one junction end may stem from a read error. CDR3 in DNA: TGTGCCAGCAGACCTCCGACAGCCTACGAGCGGTACTTC. Its protein is CASRPPTAYERYF. V and J are TRBV28 and TRBJ2-7; D possibly corresponds to TRBD1 (5 bases). Germline lookup yields CDR1 MDHEN and CDR2 SYDVKM. This CDR3 is 13 amino acids long.

This clonotype was recorded many times. This chain joins TRBV10-3 and TRBJ2-5; 8 nucleotides align to TRBD2. The CDR3 loop spans 15 amino acids. After removal of 2 bases from V and 6 bases from J, the junction contained 8 bases not matched to a gene. Germline V gene lookup returns CDR1 ENHRY and CDR2 SYGVKD. CDR3 nucleotides: TGTGCCATCAGTGAGGAGGGCGGGAGGAGTAAGACCCAGTACTTC. It encodes CAISEEGGRSKTQYF.

Concerning this clonotype itself: One end of the junction does not line up with germline, which may come from a read error. This chain links TRBV29-1 with TRBJ2-1, with D possibly TRBD1 on 6 matching bases. CDR3 size: 12 residues. The V gene's germline CDR1 is SQVTM and CDR2 ANQGSEA. CDR3 in amino acids: CCTQGSYNEQFF. Written as DNA, the CDR3 is TGCTGCACACAGGGCTCCTACAATGAGCAGTTTTTC.